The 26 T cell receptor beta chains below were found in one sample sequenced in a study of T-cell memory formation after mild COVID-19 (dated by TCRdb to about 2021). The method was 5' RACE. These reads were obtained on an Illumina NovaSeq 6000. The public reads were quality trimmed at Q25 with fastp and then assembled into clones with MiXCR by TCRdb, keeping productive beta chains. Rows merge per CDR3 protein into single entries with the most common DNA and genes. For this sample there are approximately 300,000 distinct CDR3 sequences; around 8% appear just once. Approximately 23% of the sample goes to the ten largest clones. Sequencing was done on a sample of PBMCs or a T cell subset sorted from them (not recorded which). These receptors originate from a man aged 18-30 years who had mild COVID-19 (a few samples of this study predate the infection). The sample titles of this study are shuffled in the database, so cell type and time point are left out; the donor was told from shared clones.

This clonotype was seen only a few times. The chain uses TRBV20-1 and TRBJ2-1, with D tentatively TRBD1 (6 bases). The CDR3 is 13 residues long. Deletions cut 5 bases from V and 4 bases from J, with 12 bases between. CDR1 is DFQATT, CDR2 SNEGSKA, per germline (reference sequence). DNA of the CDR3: TGCAGTGCTTTGTCTACAGGGTACAATGAGCAGTTCTTC. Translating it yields CSALSTGYNEQFF.

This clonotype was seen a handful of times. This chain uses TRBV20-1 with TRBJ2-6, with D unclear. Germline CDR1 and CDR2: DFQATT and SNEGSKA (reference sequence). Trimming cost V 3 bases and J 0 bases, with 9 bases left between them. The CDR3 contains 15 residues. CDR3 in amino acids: CSARKPSSGANVLTF. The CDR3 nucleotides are TGCAGTGCTAGGAAACCCTCCTCTGGGGCCAACGTCCTGACTTTC.

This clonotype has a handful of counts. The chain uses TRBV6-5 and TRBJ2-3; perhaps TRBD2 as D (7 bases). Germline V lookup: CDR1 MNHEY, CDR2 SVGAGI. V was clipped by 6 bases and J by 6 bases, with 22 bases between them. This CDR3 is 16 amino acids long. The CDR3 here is CASSPRGAVVYDTQYF. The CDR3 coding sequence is TGTGCCAGCAGCCCACGGGGGGCCGTGGTTTACGATACGCAGTATTTT.

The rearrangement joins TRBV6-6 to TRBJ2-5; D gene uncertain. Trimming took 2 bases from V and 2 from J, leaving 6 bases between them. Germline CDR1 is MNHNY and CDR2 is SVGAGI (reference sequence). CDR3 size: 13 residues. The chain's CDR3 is CASSYGQQETQYF. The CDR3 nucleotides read TGTGCCAGCAGTTACGGGCAGCAAGAGACCCAGTACTTC.

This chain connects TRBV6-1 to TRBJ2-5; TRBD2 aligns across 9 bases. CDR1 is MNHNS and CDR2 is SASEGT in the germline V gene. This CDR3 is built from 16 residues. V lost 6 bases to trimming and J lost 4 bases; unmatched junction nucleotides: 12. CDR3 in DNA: TGTGCCAGCAGGACCAGGACTAGCGCGAAAAGAGAGACCCAGTACTTC. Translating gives CASRTRTSAKRETQYF.

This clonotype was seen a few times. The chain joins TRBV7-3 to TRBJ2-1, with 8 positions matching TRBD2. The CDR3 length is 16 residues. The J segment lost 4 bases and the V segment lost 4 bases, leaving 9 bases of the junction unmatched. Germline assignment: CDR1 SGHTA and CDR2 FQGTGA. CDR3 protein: CASSSFRGGMYNEQFF. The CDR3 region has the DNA TGTGCCAGCAGCTCCTTTCGGGGGGGCATGTACAATGAGCAGTTCTTC.

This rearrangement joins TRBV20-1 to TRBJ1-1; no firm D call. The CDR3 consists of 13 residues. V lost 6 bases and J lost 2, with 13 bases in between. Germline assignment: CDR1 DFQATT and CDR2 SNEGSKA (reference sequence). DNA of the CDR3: TGCAGTGCCTCTCGGGCATCCAACACTGAAGCTTTCTTT. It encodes CSASRASNTEAFF.

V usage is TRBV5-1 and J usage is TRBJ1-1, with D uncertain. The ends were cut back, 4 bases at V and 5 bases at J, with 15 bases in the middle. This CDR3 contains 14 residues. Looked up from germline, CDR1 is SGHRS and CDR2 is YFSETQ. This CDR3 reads CASSPDAARTEAFF. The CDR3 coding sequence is TGCGCCAGCAGCCCGGACGCAGCTCGGACTGAAGCTTTCTTT.

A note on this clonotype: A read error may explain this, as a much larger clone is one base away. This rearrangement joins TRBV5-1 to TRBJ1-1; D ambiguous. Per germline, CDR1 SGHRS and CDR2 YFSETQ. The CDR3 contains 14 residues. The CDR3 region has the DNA TGCGACAGCAGCCTATACGGGGTAAACACTGAAGCTTTCTTT. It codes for CDSSLYGVNTEAFF.

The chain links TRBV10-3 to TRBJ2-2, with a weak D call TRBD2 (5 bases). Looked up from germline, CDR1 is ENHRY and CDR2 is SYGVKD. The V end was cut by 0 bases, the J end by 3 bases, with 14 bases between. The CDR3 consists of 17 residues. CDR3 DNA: TGTGCCATCAGTGAGTCGCTGGGGTTGAGGGACACCGGGGAGCTGTTTTTT. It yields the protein CAISESLGLRDTGELFF.

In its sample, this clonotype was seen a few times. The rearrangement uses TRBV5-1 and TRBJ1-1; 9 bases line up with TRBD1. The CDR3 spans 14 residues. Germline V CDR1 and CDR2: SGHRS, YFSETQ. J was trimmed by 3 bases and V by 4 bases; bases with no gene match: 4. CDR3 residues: CASSGTGGHTEAFF. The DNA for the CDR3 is TGCGCCAGCAGCGGTACAGGGGGCCACACTGAAGCTTTCTTT.

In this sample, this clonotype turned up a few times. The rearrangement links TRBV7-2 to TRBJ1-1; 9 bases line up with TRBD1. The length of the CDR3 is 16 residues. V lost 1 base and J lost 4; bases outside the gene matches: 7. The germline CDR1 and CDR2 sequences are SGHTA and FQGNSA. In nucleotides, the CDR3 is TGTGCCAGCAGCTTAGTCCCGGGACAGGGTCGCACTGAAGCTTTCTTT. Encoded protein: CASSLVPGQGRTEAFF.

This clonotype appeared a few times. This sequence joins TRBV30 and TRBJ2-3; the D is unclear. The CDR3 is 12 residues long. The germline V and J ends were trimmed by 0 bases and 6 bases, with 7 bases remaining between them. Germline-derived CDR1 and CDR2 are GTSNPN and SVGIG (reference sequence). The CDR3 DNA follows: TGTGCCTGGAGTGTAAACTCGGATACGCAGTATTTT. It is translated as CAWSVNSDTQYF.

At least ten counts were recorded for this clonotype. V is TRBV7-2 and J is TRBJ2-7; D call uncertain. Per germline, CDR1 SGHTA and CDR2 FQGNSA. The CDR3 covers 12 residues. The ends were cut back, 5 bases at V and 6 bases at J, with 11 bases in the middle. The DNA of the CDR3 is TGTGCCAGCAGCAGTGACCACGGCGAGCAGTACTTC. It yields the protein CASSSDHGEQYF.

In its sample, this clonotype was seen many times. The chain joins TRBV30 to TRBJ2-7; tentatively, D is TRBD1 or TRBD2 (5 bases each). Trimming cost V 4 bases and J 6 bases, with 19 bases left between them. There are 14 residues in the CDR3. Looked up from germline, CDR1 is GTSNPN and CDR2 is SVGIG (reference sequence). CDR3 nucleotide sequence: TGTGCCTGGATCTACGGTGGGGGAACGGGCGAGCAGTACTTC. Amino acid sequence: CAWIYGGGTGEQYF. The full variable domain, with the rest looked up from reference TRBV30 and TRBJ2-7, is SQTIHQWPATLVQPVGSPLSLECTVEGTSNPNLYWYRQAAGRGLQLLFYSVGIGQISSEVPQNLSASRPQDRQFILSSKKLLLSDSGFYLCAWIYGGGTGEQYFGPGTRLTVT.

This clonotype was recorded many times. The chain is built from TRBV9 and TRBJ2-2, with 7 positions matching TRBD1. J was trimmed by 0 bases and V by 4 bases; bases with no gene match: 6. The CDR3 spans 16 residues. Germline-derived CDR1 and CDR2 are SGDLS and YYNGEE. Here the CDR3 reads CASSFRDRANTGELFF. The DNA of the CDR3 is TGTGCCAGCAGCTTCCGGGACAGAGCGAACACCGGGGAGCTGTTTTTT.

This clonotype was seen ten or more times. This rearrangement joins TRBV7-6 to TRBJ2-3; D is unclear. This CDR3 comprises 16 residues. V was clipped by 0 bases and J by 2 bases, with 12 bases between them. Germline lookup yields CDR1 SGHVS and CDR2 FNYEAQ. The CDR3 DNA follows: TGTGCCAGCAGCTTAGCGTCGCCCCAGATCACAGATACGCAGTATTTT. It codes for CASSLASPQITDTQYF.

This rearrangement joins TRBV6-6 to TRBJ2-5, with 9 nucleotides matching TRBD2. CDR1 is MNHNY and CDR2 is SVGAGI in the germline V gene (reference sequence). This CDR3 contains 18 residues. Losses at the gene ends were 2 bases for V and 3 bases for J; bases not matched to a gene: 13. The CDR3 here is CASSYDDDLAGFKETQYF. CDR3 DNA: TGTGCCAGCAGTTACGACGATGATCTAGCGGGGTTTAAAGAGACCCAGTACTTC.

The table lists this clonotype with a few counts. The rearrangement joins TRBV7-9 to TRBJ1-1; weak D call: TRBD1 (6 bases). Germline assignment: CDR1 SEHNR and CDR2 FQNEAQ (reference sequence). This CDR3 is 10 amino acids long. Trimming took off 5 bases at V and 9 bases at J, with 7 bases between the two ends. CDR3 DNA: TGTGCCAGCAGCGGGGGGCAAGCTTTCTTT. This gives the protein CASSGGQAFF.

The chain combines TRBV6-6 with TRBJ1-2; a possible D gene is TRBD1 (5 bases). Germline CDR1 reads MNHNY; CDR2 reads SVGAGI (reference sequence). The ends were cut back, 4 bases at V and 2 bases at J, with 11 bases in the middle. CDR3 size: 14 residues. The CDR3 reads CASSSGRGNYGYTF. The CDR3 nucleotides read TGTGCCAGCAGTTCCGGACGGGGGAACTATGGCTACACCTTC.

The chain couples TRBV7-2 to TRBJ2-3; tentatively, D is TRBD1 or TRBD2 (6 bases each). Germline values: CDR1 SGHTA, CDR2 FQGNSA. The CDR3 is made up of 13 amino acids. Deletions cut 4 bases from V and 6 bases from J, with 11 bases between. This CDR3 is CASSYRAGDTQYF. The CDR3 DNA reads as TGTGCCAGCAGCTACAGGGCGGGGGATACGCAGTATTTT.

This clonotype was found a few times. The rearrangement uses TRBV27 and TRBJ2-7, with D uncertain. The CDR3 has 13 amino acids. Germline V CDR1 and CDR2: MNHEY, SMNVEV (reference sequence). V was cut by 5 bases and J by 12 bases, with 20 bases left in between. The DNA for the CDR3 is TGTGCCAGCAGTCCCCACCGGGTTAAGAGGAGGTACGTC. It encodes CASSPHRVKRRYV.

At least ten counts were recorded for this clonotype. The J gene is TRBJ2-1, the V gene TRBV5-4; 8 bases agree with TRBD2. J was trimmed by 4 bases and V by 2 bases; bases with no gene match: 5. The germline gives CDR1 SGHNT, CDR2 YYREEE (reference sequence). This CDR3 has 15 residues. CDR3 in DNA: TGTGCCAGCAGCTTCCCGGCTAGCGGGTACAATGAGCAGTTCTTC. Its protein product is CASSFPASGYNEQFF.

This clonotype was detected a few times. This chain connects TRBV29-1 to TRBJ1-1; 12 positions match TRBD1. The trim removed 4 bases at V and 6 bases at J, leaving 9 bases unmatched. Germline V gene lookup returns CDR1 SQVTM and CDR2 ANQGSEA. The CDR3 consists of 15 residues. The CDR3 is CSVAGDRGPGSEAFF. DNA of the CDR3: TGCAGCGTTGCGGGGGACAGGGGGCCAGGCTCTGAAGCTTTCTTT.

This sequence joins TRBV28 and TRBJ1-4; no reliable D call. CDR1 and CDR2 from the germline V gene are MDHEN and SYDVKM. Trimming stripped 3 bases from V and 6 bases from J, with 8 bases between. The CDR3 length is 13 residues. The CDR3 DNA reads TGTGCCAGCAGTTTTCCGAGGGATGAAAAACTGTTTTTT. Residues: CASSFPRDEKLFF.

The CDR3 nucleotides read TGCGCCAGCAGCCACCTGGGACTAGCGGGGACCGAGCAGTACGTC. It specifies CASSHLGLAGTEQYV. This chain links TRBV4-1 with TRBJ2-7; 13 bases agree with TRBD2. Germline V gene sequence: CDR1 MGHRA, CDR2 YSYEKL. Trimming cost V 3 bases and J 6 bases; bases outside gene matches: 5. CDR3 length: 15 amino acids.